This TCR beta chain was obtained from a study of OX40 agonist ivuxolimab in advanced cancers. Assay used: immunoSEQ multiplex PCR; TCRdb lists only in-frame clones, some missing. Of approximately 44,000 clones listed, approximately 89% were seen once; the top ten hold around an eighth. Sequenced here: CD4+ or CD8+ T cells sorted from blood, sampled in a trial of the OX40 agonist ivuxolimab. The clonotype comes from an adult with an advanced solid tumor such as melanoma, head and neck, liver or kidney cancer.

CDR3 nucleotides: TGTGCCAGAAGCTTGTCATGCGACAGTGCCTACGAGCAGTACTTC. Translated: CARSLSCDSAYEQYF. The chain links TRBV5-3 to TRBJ2-7; D is perhaps TRBD1 (5 bases). TRBV5-3 belongs to the ORF category, with a function that is uncertain. Trimming took 1 base from V and 2 from J, leaving 13 bases between them. This CDR3 is built from 15 residues.